This TCR beta chain was found in a study of a mutant IDH1 vaccine in newly diagnosed glioma. Study-level information: Either 4-6 weeks after radiotherapy alone or alongside temozolomide, vaccination was begun. Radiotherapy, temozolomide, or both had been given previously, and both were given to most. Study observations and caveats: Pseudoprogression looked unconnected to shifts in top peripheral T cell clonotypes.

Germline V CDR1 and CDR2: SNHLY, FYNNEI. Between the trimmed V and J ends, which lost 1 base and 9 bases, there was a span of 8 bases. The CDR3 extends over 12 amino acids. Time point in this sample: week 5, during vaccination. With topical imiquimod, each dose of the vaccine consisted of 300 ug of mutant IDH1 20-mer peptide. Libraries were prepared by immunoSEQ multiplex PCR; TCRdb keeps only in-frame clonotypes and omits some of them. The sample carries 50,000 or so clones, roughly four fifths recorded once. Notes on this clone: Its target is not known.

The TCR sequence derives from a woman aged 45 to 65 with glioma. This sample comprised PBMCs, obtained from a glioma patient whose treatment included an IDH1 peptide vaccine. The V gene is TRBV2, the J gene TRBJ2-3, with unresolved D. For the CDR3, the DNA is TGTGCCAGCAGTGAAGGGAGAGGAACGCAGTATTTT. Translating it yields CASSEGRGTQYF. Full variable domain (outside the CDR3, taken from reference TRBV2 and TRBJ2-3): EPEVTQTPSHQVTQMGQEVILRCVPISNHLYFYWYRQILGQKVEFLVSFYNNEISEKSEIFDDQFSVERPDGSNFTLKIRSTKLEDSAMYFCASSEGRGTQYFGPGTRLTVL.